This T cell receptor beta chain originates from a study of cytomegalovirus exposure and HLA in healthy donors. A note on this clone: Its antigen is as yet unknown.

The PCR employed 60 Vbeta primers together with 13 Jbeta primers. Libraries were prepared by immunoSEQ multiplex PCR; TCRdb keeps only in-frame clonotypes and omits some of them. The sample carries around 140,000 clones, about four fifths recorded once. Study outcomes and limitations: In a later analysis, 16,951 TCR beta sequences were associated with HLA alleles at 0.05 false discovery rate. V- and J-gene trimming of TCR beta was linked (in a later analysis) to a missense DCLRE1C variant.

The CDR3 length is 16 residues. In germline, CDR1 is SEHNR, CDR2 FQNEAQ (reference sequence). Losses at the gene ends were 0 bases for V and 4 bases for J; bases not matched to a gene: 7. This chain connects TRBV7-9 to TRBJ2-7; 9 bases line up with TRBD1. The receptor's source is a male donor in good health and CMV-seronegative. The material sequenced was PBMCs. CDR3 nucleotides: TGTGCCAGCAGCTTAGCTCTAGGACAGGGGTTATACGAGCAGTACTTC. This sequence encodes CASSLALGQGLYEQYF.